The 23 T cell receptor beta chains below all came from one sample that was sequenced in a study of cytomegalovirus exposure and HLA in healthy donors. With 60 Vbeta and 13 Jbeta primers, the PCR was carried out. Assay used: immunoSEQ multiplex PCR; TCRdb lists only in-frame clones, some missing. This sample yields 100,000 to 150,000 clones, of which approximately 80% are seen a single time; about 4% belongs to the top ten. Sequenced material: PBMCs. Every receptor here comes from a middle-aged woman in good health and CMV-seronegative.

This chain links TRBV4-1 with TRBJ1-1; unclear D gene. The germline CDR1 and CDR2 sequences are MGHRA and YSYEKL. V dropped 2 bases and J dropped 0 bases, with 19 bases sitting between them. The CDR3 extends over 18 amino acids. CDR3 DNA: TGCGCCAGCAGCCAAAATGAGGGTATAGTCGGTCTGAACACTGAAGCTTTCTTT. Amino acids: CASSQNEGIVGLNTEAFF.

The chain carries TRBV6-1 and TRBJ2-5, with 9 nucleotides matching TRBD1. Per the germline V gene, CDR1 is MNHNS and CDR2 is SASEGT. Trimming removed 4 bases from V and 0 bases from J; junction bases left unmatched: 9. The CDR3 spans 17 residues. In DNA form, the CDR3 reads TGTGCCAGCAGTGCGAAGAAGAGGACAGGGGACCAAGAGACCCAGTACTTC. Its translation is CASSAKKRTGDQETQYF.

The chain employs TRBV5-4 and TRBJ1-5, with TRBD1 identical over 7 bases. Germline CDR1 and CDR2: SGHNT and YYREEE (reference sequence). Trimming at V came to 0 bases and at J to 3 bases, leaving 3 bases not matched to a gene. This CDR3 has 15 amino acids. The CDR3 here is CASSLDRGFNQPQHF. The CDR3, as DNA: TGTGCCAGCAGCTTGGACAGGGGATTCAATCAGCCCCAGCATTTT.

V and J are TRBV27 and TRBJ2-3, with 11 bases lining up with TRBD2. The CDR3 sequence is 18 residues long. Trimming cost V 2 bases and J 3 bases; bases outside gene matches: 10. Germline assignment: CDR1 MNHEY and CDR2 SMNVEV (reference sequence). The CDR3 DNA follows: TGTGCCAGCAGTTTAACCCGGCGGCTAGCGGGAGGAACAGATACGCAGTATTTT. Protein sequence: CASSLTRRLAGGTDTQYF.

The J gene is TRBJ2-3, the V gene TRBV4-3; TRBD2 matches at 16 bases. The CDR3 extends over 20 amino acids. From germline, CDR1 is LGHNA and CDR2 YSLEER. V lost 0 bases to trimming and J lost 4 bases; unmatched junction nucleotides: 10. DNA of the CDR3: TGCGCCAGCAGCCAAGAGGGCGGCGGGACTAGCGGGAGGGCATCAGATACGCAGTATTTT. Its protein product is CASSQEGGGTSGRASDTQYF.

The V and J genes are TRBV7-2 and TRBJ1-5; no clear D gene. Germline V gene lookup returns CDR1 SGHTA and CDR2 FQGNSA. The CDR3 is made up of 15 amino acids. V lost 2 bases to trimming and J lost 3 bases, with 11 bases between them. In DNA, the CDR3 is TGTGCCAGCAGCTTAAGCCCGGGTACCAATCAGCCCCAGCATTTT. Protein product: CASSLSPGTNQPQHF.

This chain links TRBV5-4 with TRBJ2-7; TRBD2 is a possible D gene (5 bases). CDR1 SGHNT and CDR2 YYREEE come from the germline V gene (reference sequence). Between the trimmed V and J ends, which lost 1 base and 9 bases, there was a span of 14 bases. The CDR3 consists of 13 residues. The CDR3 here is CASSLYMGAAQYF. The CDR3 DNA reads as TGTGCCAGCAGCTTGTATATGGGAGCCGCGCAGTACTTC.

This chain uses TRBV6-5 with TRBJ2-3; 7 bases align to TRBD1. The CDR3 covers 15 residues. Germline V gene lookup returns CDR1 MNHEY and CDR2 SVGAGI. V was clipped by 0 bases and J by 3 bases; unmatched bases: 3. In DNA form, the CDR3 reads TGTGCCAGCAGTTACTCCCGGGACAGTACAGATACGCAGTATTTT. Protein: CASSYSRDSTDTQYF.

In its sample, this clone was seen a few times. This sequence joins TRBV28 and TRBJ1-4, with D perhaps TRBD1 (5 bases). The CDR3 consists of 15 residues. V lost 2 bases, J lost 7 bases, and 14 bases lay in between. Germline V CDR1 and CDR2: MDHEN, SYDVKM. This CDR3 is CASSLIQGGTEKLFF. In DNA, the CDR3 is TGTGCCAGCAGTTTAATTCAGGGAGGTACTGAAAAACTGTTTTTT.

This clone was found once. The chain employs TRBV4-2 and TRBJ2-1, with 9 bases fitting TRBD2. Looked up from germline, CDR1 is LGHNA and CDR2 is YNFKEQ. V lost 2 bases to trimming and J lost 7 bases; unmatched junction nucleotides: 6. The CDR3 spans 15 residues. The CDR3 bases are TGTGCCAGCAGCCAATTGACTAGCGGACGAAATGAGCAGTTCTTC. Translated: CASSQLTSGRNEQFF.

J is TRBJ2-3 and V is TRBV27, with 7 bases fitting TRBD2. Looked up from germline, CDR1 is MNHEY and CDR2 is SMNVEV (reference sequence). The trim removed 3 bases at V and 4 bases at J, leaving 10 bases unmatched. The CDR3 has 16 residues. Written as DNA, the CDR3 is TGTGCCAGCAGTTTTGCGGCGGGAGTAACACCAGATACGCAGTATTTT. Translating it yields CASSFAAGVTPDTQYF.

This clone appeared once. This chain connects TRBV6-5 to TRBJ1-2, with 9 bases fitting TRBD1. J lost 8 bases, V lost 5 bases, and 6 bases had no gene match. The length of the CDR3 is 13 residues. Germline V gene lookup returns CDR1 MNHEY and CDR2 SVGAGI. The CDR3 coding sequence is TGTGCCAGCAGTGGGGGACAGGGAAGGGGCTACACCTTC. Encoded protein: CASSGGQGRGYTF.

CDR3 in amino acids: CASSRTGQGTEAFF. CDR3 coding DNA: TGTGCCAGTAGCAGGACAGGGCAGGGCACTGAAGCTTTCTTT. The rearrangement joins TRBV19 to TRBJ1-1; 8 bases match TRBD1. CDR1 and CDR2 (germline): LNHDA, SQIVND (reference sequence). The V segment lost 6 bases and the J segment 4 bases; nucleotides outside the gene matches: 7. The CDR3 totals 14 residues.

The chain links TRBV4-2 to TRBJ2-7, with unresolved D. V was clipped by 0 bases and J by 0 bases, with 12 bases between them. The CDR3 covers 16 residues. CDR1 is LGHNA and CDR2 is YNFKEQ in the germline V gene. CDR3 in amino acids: CASSQDPGPSSYEQYF. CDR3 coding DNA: TGTGCCAGCAGCCAAGATCCAGGCCCGAGCTCCTACGAGCAGTACTTC.

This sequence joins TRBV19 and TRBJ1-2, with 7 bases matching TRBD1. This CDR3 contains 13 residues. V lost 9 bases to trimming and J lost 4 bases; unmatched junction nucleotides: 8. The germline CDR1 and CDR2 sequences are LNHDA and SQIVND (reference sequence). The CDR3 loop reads CASLLPGGYGYTF. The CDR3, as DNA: TGTGCCAGCCTACTGCCAGGGGGCTATGGCTACACCTTC.

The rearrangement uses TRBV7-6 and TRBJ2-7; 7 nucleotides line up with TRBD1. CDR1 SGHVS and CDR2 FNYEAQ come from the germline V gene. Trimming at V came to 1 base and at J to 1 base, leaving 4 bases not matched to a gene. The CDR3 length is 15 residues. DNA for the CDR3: TGTGCCAGCAGCTTAGGACAGGGAATATCCTACGAGCAGTACTTC. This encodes CASSLGQGISYEQYF.

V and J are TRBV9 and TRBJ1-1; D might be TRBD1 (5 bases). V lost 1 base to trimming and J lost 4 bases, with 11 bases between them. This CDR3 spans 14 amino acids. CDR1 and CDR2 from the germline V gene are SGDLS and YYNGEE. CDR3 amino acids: CASSVLGEGTEAFF. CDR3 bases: TGTGCCAGCAGCGTACTAGGGGAAGGCACTGAAGCTTTCTTT.

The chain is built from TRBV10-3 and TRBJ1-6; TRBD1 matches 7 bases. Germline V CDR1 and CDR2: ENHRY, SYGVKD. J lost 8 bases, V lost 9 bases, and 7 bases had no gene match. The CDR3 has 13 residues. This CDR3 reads CAITDRADSPLHF. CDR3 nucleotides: TGTGCCATTACAGACAGGGCGGATTCACCCCTCCACTTT.

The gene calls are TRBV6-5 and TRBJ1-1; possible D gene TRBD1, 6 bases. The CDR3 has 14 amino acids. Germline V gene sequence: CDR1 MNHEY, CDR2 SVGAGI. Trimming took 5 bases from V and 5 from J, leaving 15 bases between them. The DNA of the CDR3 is TGTGCCAGCAGTAGAACAGGGCAGGGGACTGAAGCTTTCTTT. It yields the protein CASSRTGQGTEAFF.

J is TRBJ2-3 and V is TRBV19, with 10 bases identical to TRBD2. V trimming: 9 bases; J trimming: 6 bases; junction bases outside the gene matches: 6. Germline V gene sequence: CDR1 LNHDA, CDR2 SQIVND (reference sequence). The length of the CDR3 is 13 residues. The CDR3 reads CASVAGGADTQYF. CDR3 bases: TGTGCCAGCGTAGCGGGAGGAGCGGATACGCAGTATTTT.

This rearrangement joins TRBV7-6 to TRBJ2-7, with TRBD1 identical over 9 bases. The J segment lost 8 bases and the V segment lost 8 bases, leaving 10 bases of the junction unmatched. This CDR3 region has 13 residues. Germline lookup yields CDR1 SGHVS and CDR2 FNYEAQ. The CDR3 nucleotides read TGTGCCAGCGGCAACCAAGACAGGGGGAAGCAGTACTTC. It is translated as CASGNQDRGKQYF.

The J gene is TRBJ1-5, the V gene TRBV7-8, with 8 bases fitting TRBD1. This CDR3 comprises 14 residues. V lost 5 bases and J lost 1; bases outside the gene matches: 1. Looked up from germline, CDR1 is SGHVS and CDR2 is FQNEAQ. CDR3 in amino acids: CASSGDRSNQPQHF. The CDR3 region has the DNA TGTGCCAGCAGCGGGGACAGGAGCAATCAGCCCCAGCATTTT.

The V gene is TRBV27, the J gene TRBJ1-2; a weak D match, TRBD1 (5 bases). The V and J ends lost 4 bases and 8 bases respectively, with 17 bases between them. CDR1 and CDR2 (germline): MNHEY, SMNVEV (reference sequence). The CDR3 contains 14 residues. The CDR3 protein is CASSWISGAEGYTF. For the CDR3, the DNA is TGTGCCAGCAGTTGGATAAGTGGGGCAGAGGGCTACACCTTC.